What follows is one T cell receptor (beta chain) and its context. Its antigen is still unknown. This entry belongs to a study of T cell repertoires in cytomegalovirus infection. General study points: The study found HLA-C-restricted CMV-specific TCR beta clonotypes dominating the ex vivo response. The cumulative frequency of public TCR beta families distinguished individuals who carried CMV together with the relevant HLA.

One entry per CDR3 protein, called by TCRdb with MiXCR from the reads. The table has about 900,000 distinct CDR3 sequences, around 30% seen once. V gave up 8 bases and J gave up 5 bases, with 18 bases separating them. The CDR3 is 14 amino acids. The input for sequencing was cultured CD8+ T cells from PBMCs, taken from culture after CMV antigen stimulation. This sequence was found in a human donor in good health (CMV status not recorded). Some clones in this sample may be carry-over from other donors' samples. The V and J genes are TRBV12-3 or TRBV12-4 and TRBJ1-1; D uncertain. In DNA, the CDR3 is TGTGCCAGCTCGGCGGTCTTCTTTGGAACTGAAGCTTTCTTT. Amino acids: CASSAVFFGTEAFF.